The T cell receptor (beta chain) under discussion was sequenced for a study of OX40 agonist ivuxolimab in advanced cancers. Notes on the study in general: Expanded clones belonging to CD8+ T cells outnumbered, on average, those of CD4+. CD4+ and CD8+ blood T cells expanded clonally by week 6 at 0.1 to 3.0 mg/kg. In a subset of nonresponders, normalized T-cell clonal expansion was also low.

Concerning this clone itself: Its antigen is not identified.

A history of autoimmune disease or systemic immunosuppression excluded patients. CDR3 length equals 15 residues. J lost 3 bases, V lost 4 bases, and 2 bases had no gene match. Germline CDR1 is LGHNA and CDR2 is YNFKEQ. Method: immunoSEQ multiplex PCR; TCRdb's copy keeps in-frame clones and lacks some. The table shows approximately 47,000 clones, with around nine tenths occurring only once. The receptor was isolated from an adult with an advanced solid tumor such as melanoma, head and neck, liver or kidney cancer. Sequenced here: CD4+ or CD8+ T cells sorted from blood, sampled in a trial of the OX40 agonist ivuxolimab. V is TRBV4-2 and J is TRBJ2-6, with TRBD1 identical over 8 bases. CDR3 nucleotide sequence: TGTGCCAGCAGCCCGACAGGGGATGGGGCCAACGTCCTGACTTTC. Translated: CASSPTGDGANVLTF.